The 17 T cell receptor beta chains listed next were all sequenced from one sample in a study of cytomegalovirus exposure and HLA in healthy donors (dated by TCRdb to 2016 to 2017). Libraries came from the immunoSEQ multiplex PCR assay. For the multiplex PCR, a mixture combining 60 forward primers for TCR Vbeta segments and 13 reverse primers for TCR Jbeta segments was used. Drawn from immuneACCESS, this table holds only the in-frame rearrangements with V and J called that TCRdb kept. Clones are partly lost; checked studies trace under half to an unresolved V gene and leave the rest unexplained. The sample records more than 85,000 clones, roughly three quarters of which are singletons. Jointly, the top ten make up more than 3.5% of the sample. Sample: PBMCs. These receptors came from a female donor in good health and CMV-seropositive.

V and J are TRBV2 and TRBJ1-5; 11 bases are shared with TRBD1. Per the germline V gene, CDR1 is SNHLY and CDR2 is FYNNEI. V shed 5 bases, J shed 5 bases, and the junction held 5 bases outside the gene matches. The CDR3 spans 15 residues. The CDR3 here is CASSWTGGRDQPQHF. CDR3 DNA: TGTGCCAGCAGTTGGACAGGGGGCCGGGATCAGCCCCAGCATTTT.

The chain combines TRBV19 with TRBJ2-7, with 8 nucleotides matching TRBD2. Unmatched junction bases numbered 6, after V lost 1 base and J lost 4 bases. The CDR3 is 15 amino acids. CDR1 and CDR2 (germline): LNHDA, SQIVND (reference sequence). The CDR3 spells CASSIGTSLSYEQYF. The CDR3 region has the DNA TGTGCCAGTAGTATAGGGACTAGCCTTTCTTACGAGCAGTACTTC.

The J gene is TRBJ2-1, the V gene TRBV13; D is possibly TRBD1 (5 bases). This CDR3 has 17 amino acids. Germline loops: CDR1 PRHDT, CDR2 FYEKMQ (reference sequence). V lost 2 bases and J 7 bases, leaving 21 bases between the germline ends. The CDR3 region is CASSLRVWGTSGNEQFF. The CDR3 DNA follows: TGTGCCAGCAGCTTAAGGGTCTGGGGAACCTCAGGGAATGAGCAGTTCTTC.

This sequence joins TRBV30 and TRBJ1-1, with D possibly being TRBD1 (6 bases). The CDR3 covers 15 residues. The germline V and J ends were trimmed by 2 bases and 1 base, with 14 bases remaining between them. Germline V gene lookup returns CDR1 GTSNPN and CDR2 SVGIG (reference sequence). In DNA form, the CDR3 reads TGTGCCTGGAGTACGGGGGGGACACCGAACACTGAAGCTTTCTTT. Translation gives CAWSTGGTPNTEAFF.

CDR3 amino acids: CASSLGHSYEQYF. CDR3 coding DNA: TGTGCCAGCAGCTTGGGGCACTCCTACGAGCAGTACTTC. The V and J genes are TRBV11-2 and TRBJ2-5; TRBD1 is a possible D gene (5 bases). The assigned J gene may be wrong: the sequence end matches TRBJ2-7 better. CDR1 SGHAT and CDR2 FQNNGV come from the germline V gene. CDR3 length: 13 amino acids.

The V gene is TRBV5-4, the J gene TRBJ2-1; 10 positions match TRBD2. Germline V lookup: CDR1 SGHNT, CDR2 YYREEE (reference sequence). V shed 0 bases, J shed 5 bases, and the junction held 5 bases outside the gene matches. The CDR3 sequence is 16 residues long. The CDR3 DNA reads TGTGCCAGCAGCTTGGGTCGGACTAGCGGCCACAATGAGCAGTTCTTC. Translation: CASSLGRTSGHNEQFF.

This clone has just one count. The rearrangement uses TRBV9 and TRBJ2-1, with 10 positions matching TRBD2. Germline trimming cut 2 bases from V and 6 bases from J; bases unmatched to any gene: 2. The CDR3 is 14 amino acids. Per the germline V gene, CDR1 is SGDLS and CDR2 is YYNGEE. DNA of the CDR3: TGTGCCAGCAGCGTTTGGACTAGCGGCAATGAGCAGTTCTTC. It encodes CASSVWTSGNEQFF. The complete variable domain, with remaining parts taken from reference TRBV9 and TRBJ2-1, reads DSGVTQTPKHLITATGQRVTLRCSPRSGDLSVYWYQQSLDQGLQFLIQYYNGEERAKGNILERFSAQQFPDLHSELNLSSLELGDSALYFCASSVWTSGNEQFFGPGTRLTVL.

This chain links TRBV12-5 with TRBJ1-2, with 7 bases matching TRBD1. The CDR3 runs to 18 residues. V gave up 0 bases and J gave up 8 bases; unmatched junction bases: 18. Germline assignment: CDR1 LGHNT and CDR2 FRNRAP. The CDR3 here is CASGLVPGQAPFFDGYTF. The CDR3 DNA sequence: TGTGCTAGTGGTTTGGTACCAGGACAGGCCCCTTTTTTTGACGGCTACACCTTC. Using reference TRBV12-5 and TRBJ1-2 for the parts outside the CDR3, the full variable domain is DARVTQTPRHKVTEMGQEVTMRCQPILGHNTVFWYRQTMMQGLELLAYFRNRAPLDDSGMPKDRFSAEMPDATLATLKIQPSEPRDSAVYFCASGLVPGQAPFFDGYTFGSGTRLTVV.

In regard to this clone: The junction differs from germline at one of its ends, possibly a read error. The V gene is TRBV9, the J gene TRBJ2-7, with a tentative D call TRBD2 (7 bases). Per the germline V gene, CDR1 is SGDLS and CDR2 is YYNGEE. This CDR3 spans 13 amino acids. The CDR3 DNA is TGTGCCAGCAGCGTAGCGGGGGGCTACGAGCAGCACTTC. This encodes CASSVAGGYEQHF.

The V and J genes are TRBV4-1 and TRBJ2-7; 11 positions agree with TRBD2. The CDR3 spans 17 residues. Trimming cost V 3 bases and J 1 base; bases outside gene matches: 8. Germline V gives CDR1 MGHRA, CDR2 YSYEKL. The CDR3 reads CASSHAQLAGVSYEQYF. In DNA, the CDR3 is TGCGCCAGCAGCCACGCTCAACTAGCGGGGGTTTCCTACGAGCAGTACTTC.

In its sample, this clone was seen a few times. V and J are TRBV5-5 and TRBJ1-2; 7 bases fit TRBD1. This CDR3 has 13 amino acids. Germline trimming cut 6 bases from V and 4 bases from J; bases unmatched to any gene: 6. The germline CDR1 and CDR2 sequences are SGHKS and YYEKEE (reference sequence). The CDR3 bases are TGTGCCAGCACCCCCGGGACAGCCTATGGCTACACCTTC. Translating it yields CASTPGTAYGYTF.

This clone has just a few counts. The J gene is TRBJ2-1, the V gene TRBV6-5; weak D call: TRBD1 (6 bases). V was trimmed by 0 bases and J by 8 bases, leaving 14 bases between them. This CDR3 contains 15 residues. From germline, CDR1 is MNHEY and CDR2 SVGAGI. The CDR3 nucleotides read TGTGCCAGCAGTTACTCGCAGGGGAGTATCGATGAGCAGTTCTTC. Its translation is CASSYSQGSIDEQFF.

This chain joins TRBV19 and TRBJ2-1, with a weak D call TRBD2 (5 bases). Germline V gene data show CDR1 as LNHDA and CDR2 as SQIVND (reference sequence). V lost 4 bases and J lost 3, with 7 bases in between. The CDR3 is made up of 13 amino acids. The CDR3, as DNA: TGTGCCAGTAGTACGAGGGACTACAATGAGCAGTTCTTC. Protein product: CASSTRDYNEQFF.

This chain uses TRBV4-1 with TRBJ2-7; D is perhaps TRBD1 (6 bases). The CDR3 totals 13 residues. Germline V gene lookup returns CDR1 MGHRA and CDR2 YSYEKL. Between the trimmed V and J ends, which lost 4 bases and 1 base, there was a span of 8 bases. The CDR3 region has the DNA TGCGCCAGCAGCCGGACAGTTTCCTACGAGCAGTACTTC. Protein sequence: CASSRTVSYEQYF.

This clone was counted once. The J gene is TRBJ1-6, the V gene TRBV6-6, with a possible D match to TRBD1 (5 bases). The V gene's germline CDR1 is MNHNY and CDR2 SVGAGI (reference sequence). V was pared by 6 bases and J by 10 bases, with 19 bases between. The CDR3 sequence is 15 residues long. CDR3 nucleotides: TGTGCCAGCAGCCCAAATGACGGGGGAATCTCACCCCTCCACTTT. Translating gives CASSPNDGGISPLHF.

The genes are TRBV6-5 and TRBJ2-1, with 7 bases that match TRBD1. The J segment lost 6 bases and the V segment lost 5 bases, leaving 10 bases of the junction unmatched. The CDR3 has 15 amino acids. From germline, CDR1 is MNHEY and CDR2 SVGAGI. CDR3 in DNA: TGTGCCAGCAGTACAGGGGCCTTTGGCCTCAATGAGCAGTTCTTC. This encodes CASSTGAFGLNEQFF.

This clone was seen just once. The chain uses TRBV7-5 and TRBJ2-1; the table's D call, TRBD2, was not checked against the DNA. TRBV7-5 is tagged as a pseudogene. The length of the CDR3 is 19 residues. CDR3 DNA: TGTGTCAGAAGCTTAGTTTTTCCTAGCGGGAGGATGACCTACAATGAGCAGTTCTTC. It translates to CVRSLVFPSGRMTYNEQFF.